This T cell receptor (beta chain) emerged from a study of cytomegalovirus exposure and HLA in healthy donors. The wider study: Of all 400 or so donors who were genotyped, under 90% belonged to the Caucasian-associated ancestry cluster.

Vbeta (60) and Jbeta (13) primers were used in the PCR. Some clones are missing from TCRdb's copy, which holds only in-frame ones; the method was immunoSEQ multiplex PCR. Of approximately 190,000 clones listed, 77% are singletons. Per germline, CDR1 SGHTA and CDR2 FQGTGA. The CDR3 consists of 15 residues. V trimming: 5 bases; J trimming: 6 bases; junction bases outside the gene matches: 9. The sample consisted of PBMCs. This rearrangement joins TRBV7-3 to TRBJ2-3; 9 nucleotides align to TRBD2. The sequence derives from a young woman in good health and CMV-seropositive. Here the CDR3 reads CASSASLAGTDTQYF. In nucleotides, the CDR3 is TGTGCCAGCAGCGCCTCCCTAGCGGGAACTGATACGCAGTATTTT.